Sequencing of this TCR beta chain was carried out in a study of blood T cell repertoires in COVID-19. Turning to the study itself: The origin of the acute and convalescent COVID-19 samples was the United States, Italy and Spain. PBMCs, B-cell-depleted T cells, or T cells provided the cDNA or gDNA that made up the material.

The trim removed 6 bases at V and 4 bases at J, leaving 15 bases unmatched. This CDR3 is built from 17 residues. From germline, CDR1 is LNHDA and CDR2 SQIVND (reference sequence). Original analysis: Reference gene primer amplification in the assay estimated nucleated cell counts. Here immunoSEQ multiplex PCR was the method, and the copy in TCRdb shows in-frame clones only, minus some. For V, J and clone size, that table is used; D and trimming come from the DNA. The sample has more than 90,000 clones, around nine tenths seen once. Material for sequencing was peripheral blood. The sequence came from a man aged 40-55 years with acute or convalescent COVID-19. The V call is TRBV19, the J call TRBJ1-1, with 9 bases that match TRBD1. The CDR3 DNA follows: TGTGCCAGTAGCCACCTTCGACAGGGGGTCGTTGGCACTGAAGCTTTCTTT. Translated, it gives CASSHLRQGVVGTEAFF.